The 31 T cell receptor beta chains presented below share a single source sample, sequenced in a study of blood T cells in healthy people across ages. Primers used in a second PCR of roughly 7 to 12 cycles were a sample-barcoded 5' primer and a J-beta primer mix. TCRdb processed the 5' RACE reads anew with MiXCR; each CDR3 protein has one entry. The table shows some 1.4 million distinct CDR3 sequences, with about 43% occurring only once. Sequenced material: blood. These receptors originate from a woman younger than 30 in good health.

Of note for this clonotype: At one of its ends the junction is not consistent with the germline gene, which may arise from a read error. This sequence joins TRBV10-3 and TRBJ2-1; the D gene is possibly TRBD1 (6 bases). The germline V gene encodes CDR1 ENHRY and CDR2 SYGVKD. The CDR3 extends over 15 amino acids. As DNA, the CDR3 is TGTGACATCAGTCCAACAGGGAGCTCCTACAATGAGCAGTTCTTC. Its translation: CDISPTGSSYNEQFF.

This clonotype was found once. CDR3 sequence reads: CASSLNAGGSTDTQYF. CDR3 nucleotide sequence: TGTGCCAGCAGCTTAAATGCGGGGGGGTCTACAGATACGCAGTATTTT. The J gene is TRBJ2-3, the V gene TRBV7-2; 9 bases agree with TRBD2. Germline trimming cut 2 bases from V and 3 bases from J; bases unmatched to any gene: 6. CDR1 is SGHTA, CDR2 FQGNSA, per germline. The CDR3 spans 16 residues.

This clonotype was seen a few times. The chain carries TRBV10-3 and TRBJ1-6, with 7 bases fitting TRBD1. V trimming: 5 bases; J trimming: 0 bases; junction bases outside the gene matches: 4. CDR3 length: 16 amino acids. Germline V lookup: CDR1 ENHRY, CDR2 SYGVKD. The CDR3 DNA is TGTGCCATCAGTCCGGGACAGAGCTCCTATAATTCACCCCTCCACTTT. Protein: CAISPGQSSYNSPLHF.

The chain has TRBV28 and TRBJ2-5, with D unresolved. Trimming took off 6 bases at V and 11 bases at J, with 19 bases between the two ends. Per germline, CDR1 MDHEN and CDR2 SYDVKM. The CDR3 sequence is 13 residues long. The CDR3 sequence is CASRRGMGNEQYF. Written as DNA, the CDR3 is TGTGCCAGCAGGAGAGGCATGGGGAATGAGCAGTACTTC.

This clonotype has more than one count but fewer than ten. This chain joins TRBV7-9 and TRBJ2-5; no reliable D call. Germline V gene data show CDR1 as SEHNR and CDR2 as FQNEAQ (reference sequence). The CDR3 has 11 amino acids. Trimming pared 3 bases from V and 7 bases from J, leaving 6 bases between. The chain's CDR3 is CASSFKGTQYF. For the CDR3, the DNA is TGTGCCAGCAGCTTTAAGGGGACCCAGTACTTC.

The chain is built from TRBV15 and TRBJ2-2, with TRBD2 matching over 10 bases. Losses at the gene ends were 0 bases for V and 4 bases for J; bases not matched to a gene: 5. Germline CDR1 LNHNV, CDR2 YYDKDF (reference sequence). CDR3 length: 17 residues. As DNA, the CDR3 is TGTGCCACCAGCAGAGATCTCCTAGCGGGGGTCACCGGGGAGCTGTTTTTT. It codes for CATSRDLLAGVTGELFF.

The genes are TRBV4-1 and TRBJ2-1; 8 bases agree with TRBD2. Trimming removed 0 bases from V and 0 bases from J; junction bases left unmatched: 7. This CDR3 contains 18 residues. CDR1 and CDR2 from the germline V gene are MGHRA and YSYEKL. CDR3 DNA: TGCGCCAGCAGCCAAGATGTTACTAGCGGACTCTCCTACAATGAGCAGTTCTTC. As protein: CASSQDVTSGLSYNEQFF.

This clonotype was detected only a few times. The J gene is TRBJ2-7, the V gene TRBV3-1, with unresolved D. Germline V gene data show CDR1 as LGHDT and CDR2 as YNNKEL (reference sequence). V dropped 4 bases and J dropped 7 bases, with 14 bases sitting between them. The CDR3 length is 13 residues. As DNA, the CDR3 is TGTGCCAGCAGCCGTCTTGGCCCAGCGGAGCAGTACTTC. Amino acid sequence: CASSRLGPAEQYF.

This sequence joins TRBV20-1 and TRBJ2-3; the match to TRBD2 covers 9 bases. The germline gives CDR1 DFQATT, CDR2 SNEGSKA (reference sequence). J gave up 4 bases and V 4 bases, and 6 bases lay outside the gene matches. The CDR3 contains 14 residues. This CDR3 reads CSATGTSMSDTQYF. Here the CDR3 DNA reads TGCAGTGCTACCGGGACTAGCATGTCAGATACGCAGTATTTT.

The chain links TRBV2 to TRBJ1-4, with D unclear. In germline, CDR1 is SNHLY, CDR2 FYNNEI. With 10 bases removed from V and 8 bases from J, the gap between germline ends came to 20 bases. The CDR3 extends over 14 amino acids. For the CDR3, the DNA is TGTGCCATCAACTGGGCGGGGTCTTCGGAAAAACTGTTTTTT. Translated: CAINWAGSSEKLFF.

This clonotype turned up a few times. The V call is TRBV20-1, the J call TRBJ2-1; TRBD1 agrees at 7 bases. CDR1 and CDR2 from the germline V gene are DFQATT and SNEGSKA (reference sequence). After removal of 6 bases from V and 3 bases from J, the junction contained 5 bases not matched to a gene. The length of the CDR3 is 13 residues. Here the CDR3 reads CSATGTDYNEQFF. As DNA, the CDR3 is TGCAGTGCGACCGGGACAGACTACAATGAGCAGTTCTTC.

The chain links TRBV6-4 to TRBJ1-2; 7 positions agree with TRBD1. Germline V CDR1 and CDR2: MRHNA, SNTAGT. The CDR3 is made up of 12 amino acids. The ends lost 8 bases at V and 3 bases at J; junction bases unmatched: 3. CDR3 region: CASGDRDYGYTF. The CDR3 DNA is TGTGCCAGCGGGGACAGAGACTATGGCTACACCTTC.

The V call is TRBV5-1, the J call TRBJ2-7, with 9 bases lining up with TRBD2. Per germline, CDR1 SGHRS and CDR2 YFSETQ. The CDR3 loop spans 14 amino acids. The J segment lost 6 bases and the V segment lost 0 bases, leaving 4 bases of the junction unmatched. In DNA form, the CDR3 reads TGCGCCAGCAGCTTGGTTGGCGGGGGGGCCGAGCAGTACTTC. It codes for CASSLVGGGAEQYF.

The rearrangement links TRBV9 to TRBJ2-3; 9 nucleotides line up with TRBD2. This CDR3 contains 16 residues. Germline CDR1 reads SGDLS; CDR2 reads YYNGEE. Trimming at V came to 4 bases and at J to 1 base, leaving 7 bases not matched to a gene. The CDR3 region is CASSFLSGSGTDTQYF. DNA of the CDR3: TGTGCCAGCAGCTTCCTTAGCGGGAGTGGCACAGATACGCAGTATTTT. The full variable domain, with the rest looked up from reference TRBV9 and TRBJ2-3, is DSGVTQTPKHLITATGQRVTLRCSPRSGDLSVYWYQQSLDQGLQFLIQYYNGEERAKGNILERFSAQQFPDLHSELNLSSLELGDSALYFCASSFLSGSGTDTQYFGPGTRLTVL.

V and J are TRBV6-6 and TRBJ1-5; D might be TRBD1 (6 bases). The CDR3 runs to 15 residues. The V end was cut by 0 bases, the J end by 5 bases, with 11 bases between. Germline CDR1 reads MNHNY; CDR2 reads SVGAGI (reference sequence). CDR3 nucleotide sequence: TGTGCCAGCAGTTACTCACAACAGGGCTATCAGCCCCAGCATTTT. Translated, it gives CASSYSQQGYQPQHF.

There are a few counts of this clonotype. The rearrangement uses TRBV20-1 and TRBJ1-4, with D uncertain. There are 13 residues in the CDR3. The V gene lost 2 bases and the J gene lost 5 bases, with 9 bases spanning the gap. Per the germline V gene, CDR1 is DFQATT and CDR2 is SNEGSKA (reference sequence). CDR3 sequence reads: CSARPGSNEKLFF. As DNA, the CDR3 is TGCAGTGCTAGACCCGGATCCAATGAAAAACTGTTTTTT.

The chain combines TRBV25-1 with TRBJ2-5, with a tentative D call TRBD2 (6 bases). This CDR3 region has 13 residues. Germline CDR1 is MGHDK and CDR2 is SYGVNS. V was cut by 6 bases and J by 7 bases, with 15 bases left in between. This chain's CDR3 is CASSTSGGGTQYF. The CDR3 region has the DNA TGTGCCAGCAGCACCTCCGGGGGAGGGACCCAGTACTTC. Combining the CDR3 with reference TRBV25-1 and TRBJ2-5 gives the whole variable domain EADIYQTPRYLVIGTGKKITLECSQTMGHDKMYWYQQDPGMELHLIHYSYGVNSTEKGDLSSESTVSRIRTEHFPLTLESARPSHTSQYLCASSTSGGGTQYFGPGTRLLVL.

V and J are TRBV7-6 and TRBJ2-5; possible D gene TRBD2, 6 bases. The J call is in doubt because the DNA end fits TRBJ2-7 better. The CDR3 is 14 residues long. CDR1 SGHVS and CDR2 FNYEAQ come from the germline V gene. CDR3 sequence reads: CASSLLADLPEQYF. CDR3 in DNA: TGTGCCAGCAGCTTATTAGCGGACCTACCCGAGCAGTACTTC.

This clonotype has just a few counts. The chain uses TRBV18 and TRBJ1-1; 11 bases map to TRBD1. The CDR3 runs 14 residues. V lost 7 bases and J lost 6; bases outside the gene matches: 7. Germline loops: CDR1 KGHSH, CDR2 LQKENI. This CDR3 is CASWTGGGGAEAFF. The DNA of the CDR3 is TGTGCCAGCTGGACAGGGGGCGGAGGGGCTGAAGCTTTCTTT.

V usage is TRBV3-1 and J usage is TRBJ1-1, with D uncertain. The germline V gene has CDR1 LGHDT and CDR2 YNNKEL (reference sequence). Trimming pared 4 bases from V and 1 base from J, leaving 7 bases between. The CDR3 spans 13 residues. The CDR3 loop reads CASSREGNTEAFF. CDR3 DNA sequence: TGTGCCAGCAGCCGGGAAGGGAACACTGAAGCTTTCTTT.

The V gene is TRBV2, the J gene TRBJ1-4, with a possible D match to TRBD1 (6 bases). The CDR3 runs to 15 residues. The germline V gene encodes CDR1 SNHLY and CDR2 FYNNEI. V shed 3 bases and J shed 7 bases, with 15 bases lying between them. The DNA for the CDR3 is TGTGCCAGCAGTGAGACCCCACAGGGCGGTGAAAAACTGTTTTTT. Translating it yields CASSETPQGGEKLFF.

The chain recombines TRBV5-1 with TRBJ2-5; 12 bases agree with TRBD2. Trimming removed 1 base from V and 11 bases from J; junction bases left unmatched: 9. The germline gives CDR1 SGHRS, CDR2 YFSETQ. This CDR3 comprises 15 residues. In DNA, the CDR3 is TGCGCCAGCAGCTTGACTAGCGGGGGGCTCAATGAGCAGTACTTC. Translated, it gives CASSLTSGGLNEQYF.

CDR3 loop: CASSPSGSLDTQYF. The CDR3 DNA sequence: TGTGCCAGCAGCCCATCGGGTAGTTTGGATACGCAGTATTTT. The V gene is TRBV14, the J gene TRBJ2-3; unclear D gene. Per germline, CDR1 SGHDN and CDR2 FVKESK. V shed 4 bases and J shed 6 bases, with 14 bases lying between them. This CDR3 contains 14 residues.

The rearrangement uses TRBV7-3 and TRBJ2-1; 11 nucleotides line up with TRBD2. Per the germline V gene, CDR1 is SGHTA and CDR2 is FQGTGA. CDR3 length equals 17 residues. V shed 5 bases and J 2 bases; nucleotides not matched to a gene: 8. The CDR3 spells CASSRLAGGETYNEQFF. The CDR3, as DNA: TGTGCCAGCAGCCGGCTAGCGGGGGGCGAAACCTACAATGAGCAGTTCTTC. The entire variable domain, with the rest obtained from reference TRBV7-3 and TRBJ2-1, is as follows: GAGVSQTPSNKVTEKGKYVELRCDPISGHTALYWYRQSLGQGPEFLIYFQGTGAADDSGLPNDRFFAVRPEGSVSTLKIQRTERGDSAVYLCASSRLAGGETYNEQFFGPGTRLTVL.

The CDR3 sequence is CSAREPGTGFSSGELFF. The CDR3 nucleotides are TGCAGTGCTAGAGAACCTGGGACAGGGTTTTCTTCCGGGGAGCTGTTTTTT. The chain has TRBV20-1 and TRBJ2-2; 9 bases fit TRBD1. This CDR3 has 17 residues. Trimming cost V 0 bases and J 6 bases; bases outside gene matches: 11. Germline V CDR1 and CDR2: DFQATT, SNEGSKA (reference sequence).

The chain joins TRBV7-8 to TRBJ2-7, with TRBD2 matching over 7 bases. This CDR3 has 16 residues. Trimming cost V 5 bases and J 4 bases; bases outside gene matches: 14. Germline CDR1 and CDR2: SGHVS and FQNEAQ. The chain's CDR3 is CASSPVGRESQYEQYF. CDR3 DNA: TGTGCCAGCAGCCCTGTAGGGCGGGAGTCGCAATACGAGCAGTACTTC.

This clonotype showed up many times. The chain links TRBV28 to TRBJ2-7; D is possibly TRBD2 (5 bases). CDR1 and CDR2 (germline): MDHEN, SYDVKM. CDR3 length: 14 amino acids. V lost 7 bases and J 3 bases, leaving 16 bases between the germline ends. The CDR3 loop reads CASKRSGNHYEQYF. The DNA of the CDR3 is TGTGCCAGCAAACGATCGGGGAATCACTACGAGCAGTACTTC.

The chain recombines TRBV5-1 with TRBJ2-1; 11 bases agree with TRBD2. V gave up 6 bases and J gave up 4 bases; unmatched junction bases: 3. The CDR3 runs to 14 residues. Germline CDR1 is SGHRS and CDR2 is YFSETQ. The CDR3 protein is CASIASGGYNEQFF. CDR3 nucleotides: TGCGCCAGCATCGCTAGCGGGGGGTACAATGAGCAGTTCTTC.

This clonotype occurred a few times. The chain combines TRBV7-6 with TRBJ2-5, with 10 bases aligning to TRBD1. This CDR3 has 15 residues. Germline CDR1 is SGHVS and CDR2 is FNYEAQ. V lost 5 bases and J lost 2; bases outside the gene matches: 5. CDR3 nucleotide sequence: TGTGCCAGCAGCCAAGGGGACAGGGGTCAAGAGACCCAGTACTTC. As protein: CASSQGDRGQETQYF.

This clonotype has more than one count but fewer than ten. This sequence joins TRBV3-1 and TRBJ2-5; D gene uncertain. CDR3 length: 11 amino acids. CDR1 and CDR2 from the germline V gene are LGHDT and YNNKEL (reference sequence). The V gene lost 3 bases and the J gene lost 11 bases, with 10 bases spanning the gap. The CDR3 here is CASSHVKEQYF. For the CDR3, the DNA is TGTGCCAGCAGCCACGTTAAAGAGCAGTACTTC.

The CDR3 here is CASSTTGQGSAEAFF. Here the CDR3 DNA reads TGTGCCAGCAGCACTACCGGACAGGGGAGTGCTGAAGCTTTCTTT. The V and J genes are TRBV7-9 and TRBJ1-1, with 9 positions matching TRBD1. Germline loops: CDR1 SEHNR, CDR2 FQNEAQ (reference sequence). This CDR3 contains 15 residues. J lost 6 bases, V lost 5 bases, and 10 bases had no gene match.